One sample yielded the 25 T cell receptor beta chains listed below, sequenced in a study of cytomegalovirus exposure and HLA in healthy donors. The PCR contained 60 Vbeta and 13 Jbeta primers. Assay used: immunoSEQ multiplex PCR; TCRdb lists only in-frame clones, some missing. This sample has 100,000 or so clones, with 65% to 80% found just once. The sample comprised PBMCs. The receptors derive from a woman aged 50 to 60 in good health and CMV-seropositive.

This chain uses TRBV19 with TRBJ1-5, with TRBD1 matching over 7 bases. J lost 0 bases, V lost 10 bases, and 21 bases had no gene match. CDR1 and CDR2 from the germline V gene are LNHDA and SQIVND (reference sequence). The CDR3 length is 19 residues. The CDR3 loop reads CATTKGGDGHRASNQPQHF. CDR3 nucleotide sequence: TGTGCCACTACGAAAGGGGGCGACGGGCATAGGGCTAGCAATCAGCCCCAGCATTTT.

This clone was detected once. This sequence joins TRBV9 and TRBJ2-2; D is unclear. This CDR3 has 11 residues. The germline V gene encodes CDR1 SGDLS and CDR2 YYNGEE. The V and J ends lost 1 base and 8 bases respectively, with 3 bases between them. The CDR3 loop reads CASSVSGELFF. For the CDR3, the DNA is TGTGCCAGCAGCGTATCGGGGGAGCTGTTTTTT.

The chain joins TRBV5-6 to TRBJ1-1; maybe TRBD1 (6 bases). From germline, CDR1 is SGHDT and CDR2 YYEEEE. V lost 1 base to trimming and J lost 1 base, with 11 bases between them. This CDR3 has 15 amino acids. The CDR3 protein is CASSLRGGANTEAFF. The DNA for the CDR3 is TGTGCCAGCAGCTTGAGGGGGGGCGCGAACACTGAAGCTTTCTTT.

The V gene is TRBV2, the J gene TRBJ2-1; possible D gene TRBD2, 5 bases. The CDR3 runs to 15 residues. Germline V gene data show CDR1 as SNHLY and CDR2 as FYNNEI. V was clipped by 4 bases and J by 4 bases, with 14 bases between them. CDR3: CASSAPLGGYNEQFF. The DNA of the CDR3 is TGTGCCAGCAGTGCCCCCCTCGGAGGATACAATGAGCAGTTCTTC.

This clone turned up a few times. At one end, the junction sequence differs from germline, possibly due to a read error. This chain links TRBV7-9 with TRBJ1-4; 7 bases align to TRBD1. The germline CDR1 and CDR2 sequences are SEHNR and FQNEAQ (reference sequence). CDR3 length equals 16 residues. CDR3 nucleotides: TGTTCCAGCAGCTCCGGTCGGGACAGCCGAATTGAAAAACTGTTTTTT. Residues: CSSSSGRDSRIEKLFF. The full variable domain, rest sourced from reference TRBV7-9 and TRBJ1-4, is DTGVSQNPRHKITKRGQNVTFRCDPISEHNRLYWYRQTLGQGPEFLTYFQNEAQLEKSRLLSDRFSAERPKGSFSTLEIQRTEQGDSAMYLCSSSSGRDSRIEKLFFGSGTQLSVL.

Concerning this clone: Mismatch with germline at one junction end may stem from a read error. The genes are TRBV7-9 and TRBJ2-2; 7 bases line up with TRBD1. Germline CDR1 is SEHNR and CDR2 is FQNEAQ (reference sequence). The CDR3 covers 16 residues. The CDR3 sequence is CSSSFLPGGGTGELFF. DNA of the CDR3: TGTTCCAGCAGCTTCCTTCCAGGGGGTGGCACCGGGGAGCTGTTTTTT.

J is TRBJ1-2 and V is TRBV10-2; weak D call: TRBD1 (6 bases). The CDR3 loop spans 15 amino acids. The V gene's germline CDR1 is WSHSY and CDR2 SAAADI. Trimming removed 0 bases at V and 6 bases at J, with 14 bases between. This CDR3 is CASSESTGWGHGYTF. The CDR3 nucleotides are TGCGCCAGCAGTGAGTCGACAGGTTGGGGGCATGGCTACACCTTC.

This chain joins TRBV30 and TRBJ2-6; weak D call: TRBD2 (5 bases). The CDR3 consists of 15 residues. The germline CDR1 and CDR2 sequences are GTSNPN and SVGIG (reference sequence). V was pared by 0 bases and J by 0 bases, with 6 bases between. The CDR3 region is CAWSVRGSGANVLTF. The CDR3 DNA follows: TGTGCCTGGAGTGTCCGGGGCTCTGGGGCCAACGTCCTGACTTTC. The variable domain in full, with the rest retrieved from reference TRBV30 and TRBJ2-6, is SQTIHQWPATLVQPVGSPLSLECTVEGTSNPNLYWYRQAAGRGLQLLFYSVGIGQISSEVPQNLSASRPQDRQFILSSKKLLLSDSGFYLCAWSVRGSGANVLTFGAGSRLTVL.

This chain links TRBV4-2 with TRBJ2-7, with TRBD1 identical over 9 bases. In germline, CDR1 is LGHNA, CDR2 YNFKEQ. V lost 3 bases, J lost 2 bases, and 2 bases stayed unmatched. The CDR3 has 14 amino acids. CDR3 amino acids: CASSHGQGTYEQYF. The CDR3 nucleotides read TGTGCCAGCAGCCATGGACAGGGGACCTACGAGCAGTACTTC.

The chain carries TRBV6-1 and TRBJ2-7; tentatively, D is TRBD1 (6 bases). Per the germline V gene, CDR1 is MNHNS and CDR2 is SASEGT. This CDR3 has 13 amino acids. V gave up 4 bases and J gave up 5 bases, with 12 bases separating them. CDR3 nucleotides: TGTGCCAGCAGTGCACAACAGGGACACGAGCAGTACTTC. This gives the protein CASSAQQGHEQYF.

This chain connects TRBV6-5 to TRBJ1-2; 9 nucleotides align to TRBD1. The V segment lost 6 bases and the J segment 6 bases; nucleotides outside the gene matches: 2. Germline V gene data show CDR1 as MNHEY and CDR2 as SVGAGI. The CDR3 covers 12 residues. This CDR3 is CASSRTGDGYTF. CDR3 sequence (DNA): TGTGCCAGCAGCCGGACAGGGGATGGCTACACCTTC.

The chain couples TRBV5-8 to TRBJ1-5; D might be TRBD1 (6 bases). Germline-derived CDR1 and CDR2 are SGHTS and YDEGEE. V lost 4 bases and J 4 bases, leaving 12 bases between the germline ends. The CDR3 loop spans 14 amino acids. CDR3 nucleotides: TGTGCCAGCAGCCTAACAGGGCCAAATCAGCCCCAGCATTTT. This gives the protein CASSLTGPNQPQHF.

The gene calls are TRBV5-1 and TRBJ2-7; D is unresolved. The V gene's germline CDR1 is SGHRS and CDR2 YFSETQ. V was pared by 3 bases and J by 7 bases, with 20 bases between. The CDR3 is 15 amino acids. The CDR3 DNA follows: TGCGCCAGCAGCTCCTCGGGTCCTACCTACGGGGAGCAGTACTTC. Amino acids: CASSSSGPTYGEQYF.

V and J are TRBV18 and TRBJ2-1, with TRBD2 matching over 12 bases. Germline V gene sequence: CDR1 KGHSH, CDR2 LQKENI. The CDR3 contains 15 residues. Trimming took 0 bases from V and 11 from J; bases not matched to a gene: 5. CDR3 sequence: CASSPPGTSGLKQFF. The CDR3 DNA reads as TGTGCCAGCTCACCACCGGGGACTAGCGGGTTGAAGCAGTTCTTC. Supplemented by reference TRBV18 and TRBJ2-1, the full variable domain reads NAGVMQNPRHLVRRRGQEARLRCSPMKGHSHVYWYRQLPEEGLKFMVYLQKENIIDESGMPKERFSAEFPKEGPSILRIQQVVRGDSAAYFCASSPPGTSGLKQFFGPGTRLTVL.

This chain joins TRBV29-1 and TRBJ2-1; 9 positions match TRBD2. V shed 3 bases and J 3 bases; nucleotides not matched to a gene: 9. From germline, CDR1 is SQVTM and CDR2 ANQGSEA. The CDR3 has 16 amino acids. CDR3 bases: TGCAGCGTTGATACAGTAGCGGGGGCTAACTACAATGAGCAGTTCTTC. This gives the protein CSVDTVAGANYNEQFF.

Concerning this clone itself: Other DNA variants within this sample encode the same CDR3. The V gene is TRBV5-4, the J gene TRBJ1-1; 9 bases line up with TRBD1. The V gene end was trimmed by 2 bases and the J gene end by 3 bases; junction bases not matched to a gene: 2. CDR1 SGHNT and CDR2 YYREEE come from the germline V gene (reference sequence). This CDR3 has 14 amino acids. CDR3 protein: CASSFDRGYTEAFF. The CDR3 region has the DNA TGTGCCAGCAGCTTCGACAGGGGGTACACTGAAGCTTTCTTT.

This clone was detected only once. CDR3 in amino acids: CASSLHPLAGGRSDTGELFF. In DNA, the CDR3 is TGTGCCAGCAGCCTCCATCCTCTAGCGGGAGGGCGTAGCGACACCGGGGAGCTGTTTTTT. This chain links TRBV4-2 with TRBJ2-2; 12 nucleotides line up with TRBD2. Germline V gene data show CDR1 as LGHNA and CDR2 as YNFKEQ. V gave up 4 bases and J gave up 3 bases; unmatched junction bases: 15. The length of the CDR3 is 20 residues.

The CDR3 protein is CASSWGRAGGSTDTQYF. CDR3 nucleotide sequence: TGTGCCAGCAGTTGGGGAAGGGCGGGAGGAAGCACAGATACGCAGTATTTT. The chain carries TRBV2 and TRBJ2-3; 8 bases line up with TRBD2. The V gene's germline CDR1 is SNHLY and CDR2 FYNNEI. Unmatched junction bases numbered 10, after V lost 5 bases and J lost 0 bases. The CDR3 is 17 amino acids.

The V call is TRBV2, the J call TRBJ2-7; TRBD2 matches at 12 bases. The CDR3 covers 14 residues. Looked up from germline, CDR1 is SNHLY and CDR2 is FYNNEI. J was trimmed by 5 bases and V by 7 bases; bases with no gene match: 6. The DNA for the CDR3 is TGTGCCAGCACCCTAGGACTAGCGGGAAACGAGCAGTACTTC. It is translated as CASTLGLAGNEQYF. The entire variable domain, with the rest obtained from reference TRBV2 and TRBJ2-7, is as follows: EPEVTQTPSHQVTQMGQEVILRCVPISNHLYFYWYRQILGQKVEFLVSFYNNEISEKSEIFDDQFSVERPDGSNFTLKIRSTKLEDSAMYFCASTLGLAGNEQYFGPGTRLTVT.

The J gene is TRBJ1-2, the V gene TRBV11-2; TRBD1 aligns across 9 bases. Germline V gene lookup returns CDR1 SGHAT and CDR2 FQNNGV. This CDR3 has 14 amino acids. V dropped 2 bases and J dropped 4; count of bases not matched to a gene: 2. The CDR3 nucleotides read TGTGCCAGCAGCTTAACAGGGGGCCTCTATGGCTACACCTTC. Residues: CASSLTGGLYGYTF.

The J gene is TRBJ1-1, the V gene TRBV5-4; D unclear. The germline CDR1 and CDR2 sequences are SGHNT and YYREEE (reference sequence). The V end was cut by 7 bases, the J end by 6 bases, with 7 bases between. CDR3 length equals 10 residues. The CDR3 nucleotides read TGTGCCAGCGGCGGGCCTGAAGCTTTCTTT. This sequence encodes CASGGPEAFF.

V usage is TRBV5-5 and J usage is TRBJ2-5; TRBD2 aligns across 7 bases. With 1 base clipped from V and 0 bases from J, the junction kept 6 bases outside the gene matches. Germline CDR1 reads SGHKS; CDR2 reads YYEKEE (reference sequence). The length of the CDR3 is 16 residues. The CDR3 protein is CASSLRSGDYQETQYF. CDR3 coding DNA: TGTGCCAGCAGCTTGAGGAGCGGGGATTACCAAGAGACCCAGTACTTC.

The chain is built from TRBV5-1 and TRBJ1-2; TRBD1 is a possible D gene (6 bases). Between the trimmed V and J ends, which lost 0 bases and 1 base, there was a span of 7 bases. This CDR3 spans 14 amino acids. CDR1 and CDR2 from the germline V gene are SGHRS and YFSETQ. As DNA, the CDR3 is TGCGCCAGCAGCTTGGGAGGGGGTAACTATGGCTACACCTTC. Translation gives CASSLGGGNYGYTF. The complete variable domain, with remaining parts taken from reference TRBV5-1 and TRBJ1-2, reads KAGVTQTPRYLIKTRGQQVTLSCSPISGHRSVSWYQQTPGQGLQFLFEYFSETQRNKGNFPGRFSGRQFSNSRSEMNVSTLELGDSALYLCASSLGGGNYGYTFGSGTRLTVV.

This chain connects TRBV7-9 to TRBJ2-3; D perhaps matches TRBD1 (6 bases). There are 16 residues in the CDR3. Looked up from germline, CDR1 is SEHNR and CDR2 is FQNEAQ (reference sequence). Trimming removed 0 bases from V and 6 bases from J, with 16 bases in between. The CDR3 protein is CASSLAQGIRMDTQYF. The CDR3 nucleotides are TGTGCCAGCAGCTTAGCGCAGGGGATCCGCATGGATACGCAGTATTTT.

The chain carries TRBV5-1 and TRBJ1-1; 9 bases match TRBD1. This CDR3 is built from 19 residues. CDR1 is SGHRS and CDR2 is YFSETQ in the germline V gene. With 4 bases clipped from V and 4 bases from J, the junction kept 20 bases outside the gene matches. In nucleotides, the CDR3 is TGCGCCAGCAGCCTAACCGCCGGGACAGGGCGAGGCCGGATCACTGAAGCTTTCTTT. Protein sequence: CASSLTAGTGRGRITEAFF.